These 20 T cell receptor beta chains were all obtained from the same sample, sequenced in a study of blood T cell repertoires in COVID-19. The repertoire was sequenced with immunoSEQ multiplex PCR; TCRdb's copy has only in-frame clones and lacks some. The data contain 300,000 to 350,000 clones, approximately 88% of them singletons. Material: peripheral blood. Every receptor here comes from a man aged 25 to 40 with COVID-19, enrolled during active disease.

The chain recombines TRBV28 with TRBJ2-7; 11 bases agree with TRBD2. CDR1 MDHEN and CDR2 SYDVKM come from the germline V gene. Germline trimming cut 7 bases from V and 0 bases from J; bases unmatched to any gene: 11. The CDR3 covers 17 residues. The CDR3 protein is CASTLGGTSGNSYEQYF. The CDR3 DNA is TGTGCCAGCACCCTAGGTGGGACTAGCGGAAACTCCTACGAGCAGTACTTC. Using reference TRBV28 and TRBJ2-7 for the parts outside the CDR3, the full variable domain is DVKVTQSSRYLVKRTGEKVFLECVQDMDHENMFWYRQDPGLGLRLIYFSYDVKMKEKGDIPEGYSVSREKKERFSLILESASTNQTSMYLCASTLGGTSGNSYEQYFGPGTRLTVT.

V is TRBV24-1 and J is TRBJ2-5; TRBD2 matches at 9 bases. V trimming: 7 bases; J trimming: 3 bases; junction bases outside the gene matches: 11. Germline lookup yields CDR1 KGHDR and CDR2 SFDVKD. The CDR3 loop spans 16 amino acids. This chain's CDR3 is CATSLGGGGAKETQYF. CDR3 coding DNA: TGTGCCACCAGCCTCGGGGGCGGGGGGGCCAAAGAGACCCAGTACTTC.

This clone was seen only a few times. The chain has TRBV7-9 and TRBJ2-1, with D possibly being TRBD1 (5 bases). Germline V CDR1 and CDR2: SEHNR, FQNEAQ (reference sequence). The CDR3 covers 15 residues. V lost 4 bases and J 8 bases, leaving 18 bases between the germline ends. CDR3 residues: CASSSRGAESDEQFF. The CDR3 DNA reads TGTGCCAGCAGCTCAAGGGGCGCAGAATCCGATGAGCAGTTCTTC.

The CDR3 sequence is CASSLQRNQPQHF. The CDR3 nucleotides read TGTGCCAGCAGCTTACAGCGCAATCAGCCCCAGCATTTT. The V and J genes are TRBV6-5 and TRBJ1-5; no reliable D call. The CDR3 is 13 residues long. Germline-derived CDR1 and CDR2 are MNHEY and SVGAGI. With 6 bases removed from V and 2 bases from J, the gap between germline ends came to 8 bases.

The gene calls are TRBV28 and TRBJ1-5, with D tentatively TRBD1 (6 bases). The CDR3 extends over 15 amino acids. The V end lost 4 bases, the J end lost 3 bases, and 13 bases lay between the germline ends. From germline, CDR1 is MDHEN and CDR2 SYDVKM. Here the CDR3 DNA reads TGTGCCAGCAGTTCTTTAGGACAGTACAATCAGCCCCAGCATTTT. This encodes CASSSLGQYNQPQHF.

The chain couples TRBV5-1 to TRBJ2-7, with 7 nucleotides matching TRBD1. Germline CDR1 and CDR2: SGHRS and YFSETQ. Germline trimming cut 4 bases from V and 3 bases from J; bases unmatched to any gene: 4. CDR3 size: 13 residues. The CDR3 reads CASSRQGGYEQYF. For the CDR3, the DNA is TGCGCCAGCAGCCGACAGGGTGGCTACGAGCAGTACTTC.

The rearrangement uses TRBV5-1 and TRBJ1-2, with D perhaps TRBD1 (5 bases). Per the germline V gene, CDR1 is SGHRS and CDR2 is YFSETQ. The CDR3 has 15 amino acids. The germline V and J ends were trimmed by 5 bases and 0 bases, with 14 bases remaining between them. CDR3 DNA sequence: TGCGCCAGCAGACAGACGTTCAGGGCTAACTATGGCTACACCTTC. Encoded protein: CASRQTFRANYGYTF.

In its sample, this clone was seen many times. This chain's CDR3 is CASSLSAGGGDTQYF. The CDR3 DNA is TGTGCCAGCAGCTTATCTGCGGGGGGAGGAGATACGCAGTATTTT. The chain recombines TRBV7-3 with TRBJ2-3, with 8 bases that match TRBD2. V shed 2 bases, J shed 5 bases, and the junction held 6 bases outside the gene matches. The CDR3 is 15 amino acids. Germline-derived CDR1 and CDR2 are SGHTA and FQGTGA.

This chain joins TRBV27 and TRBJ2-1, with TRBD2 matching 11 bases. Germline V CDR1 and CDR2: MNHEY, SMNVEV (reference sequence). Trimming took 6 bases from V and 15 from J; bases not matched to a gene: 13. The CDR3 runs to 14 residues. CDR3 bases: TGTGCCAGCAGATATCTAGCGGGAGGCGATAAATCGTTCTTC. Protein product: CASRYLAGGDKSFF.

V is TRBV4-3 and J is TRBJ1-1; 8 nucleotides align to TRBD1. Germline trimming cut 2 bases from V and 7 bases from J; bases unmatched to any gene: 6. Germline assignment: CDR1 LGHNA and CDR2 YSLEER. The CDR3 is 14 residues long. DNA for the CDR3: TGCGCCAGCAGCCAAACACGACAGGGGTTTGAAGCTTTCTTT. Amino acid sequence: CASSQTRQGFEAFF.

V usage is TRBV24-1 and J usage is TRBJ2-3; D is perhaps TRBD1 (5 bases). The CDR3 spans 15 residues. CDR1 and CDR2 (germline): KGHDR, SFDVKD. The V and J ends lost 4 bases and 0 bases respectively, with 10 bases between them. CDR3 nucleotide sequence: TGTGCCACCAGTGAAATGGGGCCTAGCACAGATACGCAGTATTTT. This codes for CATSEMGPSTDTQYF.

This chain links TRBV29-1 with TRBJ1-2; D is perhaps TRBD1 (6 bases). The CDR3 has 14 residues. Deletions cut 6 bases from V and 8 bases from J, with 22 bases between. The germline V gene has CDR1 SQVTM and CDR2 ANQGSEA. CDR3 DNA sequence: TGCAGCGTCGAAAACAGGGAAACTACAGGCGGCTACACCTTC. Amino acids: CSVENRETTGGYTF. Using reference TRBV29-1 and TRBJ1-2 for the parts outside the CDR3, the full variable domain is SAVISQKPSRDICQRGTSLTIQCQVDSQVTMMFWYRQQPGQSLTLIATANQGSEATYESGFVIDKFPISRPNLTFSTLTVSNMSPEDSSIYLCSVENRETTGGYTFGSGTRLTVV.

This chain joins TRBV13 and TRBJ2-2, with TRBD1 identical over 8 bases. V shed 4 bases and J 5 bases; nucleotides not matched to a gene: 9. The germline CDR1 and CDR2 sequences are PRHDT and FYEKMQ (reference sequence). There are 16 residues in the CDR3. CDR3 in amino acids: CASSSTDRGRTGELFF. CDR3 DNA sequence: TGTGCCAGCAGCTCCACAGACAGGGGAAGGACCGGGGAGCTGTTTTTT.

Here the CDR3 DNA reads TGTGCCAGCAGTTTATATGCAGGGGCCTCCTACGAGCAGTACTTC. Protein: CASSLYAGASYEQYF. The V gene is TRBV27, the J gene TRBJ2-7; D might be TRBD1 (6 bases). CDR3 length: 15 residues. Trimming removed 1 base at V and 0 bases at J, with 10 bases between. Per the germline V gene, CDR1 is MNHEY and CDR2 is SMNVEV (reference sequence).

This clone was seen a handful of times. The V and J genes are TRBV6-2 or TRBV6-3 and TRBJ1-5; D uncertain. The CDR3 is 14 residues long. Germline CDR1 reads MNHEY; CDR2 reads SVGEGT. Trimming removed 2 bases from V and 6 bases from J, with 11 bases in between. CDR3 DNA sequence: TGTGCCAGCAGTTACCCTGCAATCGGTCAGCCCCAGCATTTT. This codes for CASSYPAIGQPQHF.

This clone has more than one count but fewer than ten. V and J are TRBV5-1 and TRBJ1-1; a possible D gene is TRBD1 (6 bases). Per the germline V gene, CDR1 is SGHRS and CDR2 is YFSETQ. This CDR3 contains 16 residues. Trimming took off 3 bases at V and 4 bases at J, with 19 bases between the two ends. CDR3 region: CASSSDPTRRGTEAFF. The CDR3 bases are TGCGCCAGCAGCTCCGATCCTACGCGCAGGGGCACTGAAGCTTTCTTT.

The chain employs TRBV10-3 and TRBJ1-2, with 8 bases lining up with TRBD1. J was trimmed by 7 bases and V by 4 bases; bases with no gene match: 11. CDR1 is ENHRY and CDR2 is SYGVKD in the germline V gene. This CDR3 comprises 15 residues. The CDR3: CAISGDRLSPSGYTF. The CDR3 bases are TGTGCCATCAGTGGGGACAGGTTGTCTCCCAGTGGCTACACCTTC.

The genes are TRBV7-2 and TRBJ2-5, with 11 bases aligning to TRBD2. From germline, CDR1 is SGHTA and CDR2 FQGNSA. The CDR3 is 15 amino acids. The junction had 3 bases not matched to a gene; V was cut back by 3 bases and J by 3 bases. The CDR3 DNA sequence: TGTGCCAGCAGCTTCACTAGCGGGGGAAAAGAGACCCAGTACTTC. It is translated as CASSFTSGGKETQYF.

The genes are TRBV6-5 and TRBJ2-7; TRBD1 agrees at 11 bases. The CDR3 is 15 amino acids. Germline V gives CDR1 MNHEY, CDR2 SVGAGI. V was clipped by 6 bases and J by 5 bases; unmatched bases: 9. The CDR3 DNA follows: TGTGCCAGCAGGACCCGGGACAGGGGGTTCAACGAGCAGTACTTC. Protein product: CASRTRDRGFNEQYF.

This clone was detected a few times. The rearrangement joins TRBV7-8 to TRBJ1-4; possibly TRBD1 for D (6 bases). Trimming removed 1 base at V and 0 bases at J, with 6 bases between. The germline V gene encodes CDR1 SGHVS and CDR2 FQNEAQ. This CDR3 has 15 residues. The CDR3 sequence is CASSLGQATNEKLFF. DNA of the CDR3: TGTGCCAGCAGCTTAGGACAGGCAACTAATGAAAAACTGTTTTTT.